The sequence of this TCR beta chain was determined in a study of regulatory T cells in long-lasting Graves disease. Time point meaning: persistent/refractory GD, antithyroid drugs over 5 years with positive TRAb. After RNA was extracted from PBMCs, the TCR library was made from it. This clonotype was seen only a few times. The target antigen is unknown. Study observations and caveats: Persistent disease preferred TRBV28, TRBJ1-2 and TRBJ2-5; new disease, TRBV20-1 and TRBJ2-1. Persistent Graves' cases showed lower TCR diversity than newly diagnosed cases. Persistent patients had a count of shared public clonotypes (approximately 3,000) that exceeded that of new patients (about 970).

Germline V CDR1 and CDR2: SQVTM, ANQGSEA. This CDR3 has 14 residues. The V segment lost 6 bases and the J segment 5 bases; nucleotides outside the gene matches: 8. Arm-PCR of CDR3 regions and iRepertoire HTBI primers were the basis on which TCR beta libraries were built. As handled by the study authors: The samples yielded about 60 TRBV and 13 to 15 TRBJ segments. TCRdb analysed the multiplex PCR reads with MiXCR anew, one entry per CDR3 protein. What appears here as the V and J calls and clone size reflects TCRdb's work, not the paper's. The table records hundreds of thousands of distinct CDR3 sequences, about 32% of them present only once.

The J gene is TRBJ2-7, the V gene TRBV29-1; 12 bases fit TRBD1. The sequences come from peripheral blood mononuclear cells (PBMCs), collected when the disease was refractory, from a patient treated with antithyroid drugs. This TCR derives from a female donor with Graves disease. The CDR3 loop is CSVAPGQGAHEQYF. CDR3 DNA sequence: TGCAGCGTCGCCCCGGGACAGGGGGCCCACGAGCAGTACTTC.